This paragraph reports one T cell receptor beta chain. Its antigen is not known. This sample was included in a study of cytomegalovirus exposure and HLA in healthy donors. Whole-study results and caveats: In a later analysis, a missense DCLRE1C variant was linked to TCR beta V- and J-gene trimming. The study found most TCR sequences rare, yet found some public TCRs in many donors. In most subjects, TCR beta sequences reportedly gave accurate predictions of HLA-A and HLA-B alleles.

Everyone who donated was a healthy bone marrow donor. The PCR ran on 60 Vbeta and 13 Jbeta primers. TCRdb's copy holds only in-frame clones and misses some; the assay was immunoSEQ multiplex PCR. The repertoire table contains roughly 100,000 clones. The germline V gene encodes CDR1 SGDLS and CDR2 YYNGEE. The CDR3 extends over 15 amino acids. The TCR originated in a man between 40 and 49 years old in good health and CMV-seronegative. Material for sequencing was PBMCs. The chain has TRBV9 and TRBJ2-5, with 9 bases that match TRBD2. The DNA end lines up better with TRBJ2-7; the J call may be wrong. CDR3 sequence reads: CASSVAAGGSYEQYF. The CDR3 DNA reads TGTGCCAGCAGCGTAGCTGCGGGAGGGTCTTACGAGCAGTACTTC.